This T cell receptor (beta chain) was captured in a study of regulatory T cells in long-lasting Graves disease. Across the study: Patients newly diagnosed with Graves' had been on antithyroid drugs for under 3 months. Study results and caveats: Persistent Graves' patients showed less TCR diversity than newly diagnosed ones. Because few samples were included, accuracy may have been lower. TRBV28, TRBJ1-2 and TRBJ2-5 were segments that persistent disease favored.

Between the trimmed V and J ends, which lost 4 bases and 5 bases, there was a span of 15 bases. The CDR3 is 13 amino acids. Germline V gene sequence: CDR1 GTSNPN, CDR2 SVGIG (reference sequence). This clonotype was picked up many times. Its antigen is not identified. Combining iRepertoire HTBI primers with Arm-PCR of CDR3 regions, the authors built TCR beta libraries. TCRdb reprocessed the multiplex PCR reads via MiXCR and lists one record per CDR3 protein. The repertoire has 300,000 to 400,000 distinct CDR3 sequences, 15% of them found once; the top ten carry 22%. The time point here: newly diagnosed GD, antithyroid drugs for less than 3 months. PBMCs provided the RNA from which the TCR library was made.

This clonotype was obtained from a female donor with Graves disease. V gene TRBV30 combines with J gene TRBJ2-7; the D gene is possibly TRBD2 (6 bases). The sample in question was peripheral blood mononuclear cells (PBMCs), obtained at new diagnosis, from a patient treated with antithyroid drugs. For the CDR3, the DNA is TGTGCCTGGAACCGGGGTGGGGAGGACGAGCAGTACTTC. Translated: CAWNRGGEDEQYF.